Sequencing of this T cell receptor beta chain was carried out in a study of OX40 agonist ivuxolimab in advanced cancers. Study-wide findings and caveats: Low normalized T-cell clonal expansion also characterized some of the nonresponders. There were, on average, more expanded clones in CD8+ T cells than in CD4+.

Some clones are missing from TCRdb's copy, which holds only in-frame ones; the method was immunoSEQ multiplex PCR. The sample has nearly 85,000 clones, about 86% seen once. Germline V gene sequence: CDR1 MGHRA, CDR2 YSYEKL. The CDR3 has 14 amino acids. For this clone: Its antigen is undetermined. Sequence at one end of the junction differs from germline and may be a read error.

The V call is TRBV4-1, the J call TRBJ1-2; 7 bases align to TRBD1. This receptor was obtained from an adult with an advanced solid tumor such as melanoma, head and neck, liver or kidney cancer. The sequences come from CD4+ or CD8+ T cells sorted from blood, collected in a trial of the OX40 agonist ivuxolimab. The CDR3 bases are TGCGCCAGCAGCCAAGATGGGGCCGGGGGCTCAGGGGGCTTC. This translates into CASSQDGAGGSGGF.